A single sample is the source of the 9 T cell receptor beta chains below, sequenced in a study of naive and memory T cell subsets. Study observations and caveats: Especially in CD8 cells, naive repertoires contained a few larger clonotypes, possibly CD45RA-re-expressing memory cells.

Both TRBC1 and TRBC2 were covered by a beta constant-region primer of two equimolar oligonucleotides. The ligated cDNA underwent four PCR rounds using SP2 and nested alpha and beta constant-region primers. TCRdb reprocessed the UMI-ligation and nested PCR reads with MiXCR, giving one entry per CDR3 protein. Of over 100,000 distinct CDR3 sequences listed, about 14% are singletons. Antigens for these TCRs are unknown. Sample: naive CD8+ T cells from blood. The receptors originated from a human donor in good health.

This clonotype has just a few counts. V is TRBV12-3 or TRBV12-4 and J is TRBJ2-7; D gene unclear. The CDR3 extends over 12 amino acids. V lost 3 bases, J lost 5 bases, and 8 bases lay in between. The chain's CDR3 is CASSFPSNEQYF. CDR3 nucleotide sequence: TGTGCCAGCAGTTTCCCCAGTAACGAGCAGTACTTC.

This clonotype was counted a few times. This chain uses TRBV4-3 with TRBJ2-7, with 8 bases fitting TRBD2. CDR1 and CDR2 (germline): LGHNA, YSLEER. The CDR3 is 16 residues long. V lost 3 bases, J lost 3 bases, and 10 bases stayed unmatched. Here the CDR3 DNA reads TGCGCCAGCAGCCAGCATTCAAGCGGGAGTAGCTACGAGCAGTACTTC. Translation: CASSQHSSGSSYEQYF.

The CDR3 region has the DNA TGCAGTGCTAGGGACTTCGCGGGGGGGGGAAGCACAGATACGCAGTATTTT. Its protein is CSARDFAGGGSTDTQYF. The V and J genes are TRBV20-1 and TRBJ2-3; 9 positions match TRBD2. V trimming: 3 bases; J trimming: 0 bases; junction bases outside the gene matches: 10. The CDR3 runs 17 residues. From germline, CDR1 is DFQATT and CDR2 SNEGSKA (reference sequence).

In its sample, this clonotype was seen a few times. The chain has TRBV11-2 and TRBJ2-2; D not resolved. Trimming removed 0 bases at V and 3 bases at J, with 5 bases between. CDR1 SGHAT and CDR2 FQNNGV come from the germline V gene. The CDR3 runs 14 residues. The CDR3 nucleotides read TGTGCCAGCAGCTTAGAAGATTACACCGGGGAGCTGTTTTTT. Translated, it gives CASSLEDYTGELFF. Drawing the rest from reference TRBV11-2 and TRBJ2-2, the complete variable domain is EAGVAQSPRYKIIEKRQSVAFWCNPISGHATLYWYQQILGQGPKLLIQFQNNGVVDDSQLPKDRFSAERLKGVDSTLKIQPAKLEDSAVYLCASSLEDYTGELFFGEGSRLTVL.

This rearrangement joins TRBV11-2 to TRBJ2-1; 8 bases are a match to TRBD2. Unmatched junction bases numbered 6, after V lost 5 bases and J lost 9 bases. The CDR3 extends over 13 amino acids. Germline V lookup: CDR1 SGHAT, CDR2 FQNNGV. The CDR3 protein is CASSGSGSSEQFF. In DNA, the CDR3 is TGTGCCAGCAGCGGAAGCGGGAGTTCTGAGCAGTTCTTC.

This clonotype appeared a few times. The rearrangement links TRBV7-9 to TRBJ2-3; the D gene is possibly TRBD2 (5 bases). This CDR3 region has 16 residues. Germline-derived CDR1 and CDR2 are SEHNR and FQNEAQ (reference sequence). The V end lost 8 bases, the J end lost 0 bases, and 18 bases lay between the germline ends. CDR3 protein: CASGSVPRRSTDTQYF. The CDR3 DNA sequence: TGTGCCAGCGGGTCTGTTCCTAGGAGGAGCACAGATACGCAGTATTTT.

This clonotype was observed a handful of times. The chain has TRBV28 and TRBJ2-7, with 15 bases that match TRBD2. CDR1 is MDHEN, CDR2 SYDVKM, per germline. The CDR3 has 20 residues. The V and J ends lost 6 bases and 1 base, in that order; junction bases with no gene match: 16. The CDR3 DNA is TGTGCCAGCAGCCATGGCCCGGGACTAGCGGGGGGCCTGCGTTCCTACGAGCAGTACTTC. Translation gives CASSHGPGLAGGLRSYEQYF. Drawing the rest from reference TRBV28 and TRBJ2-7, the complete variable domain is DVKVTQSSRYLVKRTGEKVFLECVQDMDHENMFWYRQDPGLGLRLIYFSYDVKMKEKGDIPEGYSVSREKKERFSLILESASTNQTSMYLCASSHGPGLAGGLRSYEQYFGPGTRLTVT.

This clonotype was found once. Since a much larger clone is just one base distant, this may be a read error. This sequence joins TRBV20-1 and TRBJ2-5; 14 positions match TRBD2. The CDR3 has 15 residues. Germline lookup yields CDR1 DFQATT and CDR2 SNEGSKA (reference sequence). The CDR3 nucleotides read TGCAGTGCTAGTCGGACTAGCGGGGGGCCAGAGACCCAGAACTTC. This gives the protein CSASRTSGGPETQNF.

J is TRBJ2-4 and V is TRBV12-3 or TRBV12-4, with D possibly TRBD2 on 5 matching bases. V was trimmed by 2 bases and J by 6 bases, leaving 14 bases between them. This CDR3 is built from 15 residues. The CDR3 sequence is CASSLYTGKGNIQYF. The DNA of the CDR3 is TGTGCCAGCAGTTTATACACCGGGAAGGGAAACATTCAGTACTTC.